This T cell receptor beta chain was documented in a study of T cells in Graves' hyperthyroidism and ophthalmopathy. Study-level results: Stable hyperthyroidism was separated from ophthalmopathy by a model based on 13 V-J features.

The CDR3 is 12 amino acids. The V gene's germline CDR1 is SQVTM and CDR2 ANQGSEA. The V and J ends lost 7 bases and 0 bases respectively, with 9 bases between them. This clonotype was detected ten times or more. The antigen is not known. The source material, RNA transcripts, was used to amplify TCR beta CDR3 regions. Using the HTBI primer set, a first-round RT-PCR was run on the TCR CDR3. TCRdb analysed the multiplex PCR reads with MiXCR anew, one entry per CDR3 protein. This table holds under 200,000 distinct CDR3 sequences, about 9% found once. Source material: blood. V gene TRBV29-1 combines with J gene TRBJ1-1; the D gene is possibly TRBD1 (5 bases). This receptor was taken from a young woman with Graves' hyperthyroidism that later progressed to Graves' ophthalmopathy. CDR3 nucleotide sequence: TGCAGCGGGGAGACAGTGAACACTGAAGCTTTCTTT. This gives the protein CSGETVNTEAFF. The full variable domain, its missing parts supplied by reference TRBV29-1 and TRBJ1-1, is SAVISQKPSRDICQRGTSLTIQCQVDSQVTMMFWYRQQPGQSLTLIATANQGSEATYESGFVIDKFPISRPNLTFSTLTVSNMSPEDSSIYLCSGETVNTEAFFGQGTRLTVV.